What follows are 27 T cell receptor beta chains derived from one specimen sequenced in a study of regulatory T cells in long-lasting Graves disease. The time point was: newly diagnosed GD, antithyroid drugs for less than 3 months. PBMCs were the source of the RNA used for TCR sequencing. TCR beta libraries were built with iRepertoire HTBI primers and Arm-PCR of CDR3 regions. TCRdb re-called the multiplex PCR reads with MiXCR, one entry per CDR3 protein. The repertoire holds around 400,000 distinct CDR3 sequences, with approximately 12% as singletons. These data are also associated with another study on T cells in Graves' hyperthyroidism and ophthalmopathy.

The sequenced sample was peripheral blood mononuclear cells (PBMCs), obtained at new diagnosis, from a patient treated with antithyroid drugs. The receptors here all came from a woman between 18 and 29 years old with Graves disease.

This clonotype was recorded a few times. One end of the junction is discordant with germline, which a read error may explain. This CDR3 reads CAWGVWADRMNTEAFF. In DNA form, the CDR3 reads TGTGCCTGGGGTGTATGGGCAGACCGTATGAACACTGAAGCTTTCTTT. This rearrangement joins TRBV30 to TRBJ1-1, with D unclear. Looked up from germline, CDR1 is GTSNPN and CDR2 is SVGIG (reference sequence). This CDR3 has 16 amino acids.

The J gene is TRBJ2-7, the V gene TRBV18; the D gene is possibly TRBD1 (6 bases). The CDR3 spans 14 residues. V gave up 3 bases and J gave up 2 bases, with 11 bases separating them. Per the germline V gene, CDR1 is KGHSH and CDR2 is LQKENI. This CDR3 is CASSPRGRTYEQYV. CDR3 sequence (DNA): TGTGCCAGCTCACCCAGGGGACGGACCTACGAGCAGTACGTC.

This clonotype appeared many times. The chain joins TRBV7-9 to TRBJ2-2; D is tentatively TRBD1 or TRBD2 (5 bases each). Germline values: CDR1 SEHNR, CDR2 FQNEAQ (reference sequence). The CDR3 has 17 residues. Trimming shortened V by 7 bases and J by 3 bases, and 21 bases separated the two germline ends. CDR3 nucleotides: TGTGCCAGCATCCACTATCCCGGGACCTTTTACACCGGGGAGCTGTTTTTT. Translated: CASIHYPGTFYTGELFF.

The chain is built from TRBV28 and TRBJ1-1; possibly TRBD1 for D (5 bases). V shed 7 bases and J shed 5 bases, with 14 bases lying between them. The CDR3 extends over 13 amino acids. Per germline, CDR1 MDHEN and CDR2 SYDVKM. The CDR3 reads CASNQGTGTEAFF. Here the CDR3 DNA reads TGTGCCAGCAACCAGGGCACGGGGACTGAAGCTTTCTTT.

This clonotype was seen many times. The V gene is TRBV28, the J gene TRBJ1-5, with D possibly being TRBD1 (6 bases). CDR1 MDHEN and CDR2 SYDVKM come from the germline V gene. The length of the CDR3 is 15 residues. V lost 3 bases to trimming and J lost 0 bases, with 9 bases between them. This CDR3 is CASSLIQGSNQPQHF. CDR3 DNA sequence: TGTGCCAGCAGTTTGATACAGGGTAGCAATCAGCCCCAGCATTTT.

The rearrangement uses TRBV7-6 and TRBJ1-2, with 10 nucleotides matching TRBD1. Unmatched junction bases numbered 14, after V lost 5 bases and J lost 5 bases. This CDR3 has 17 residues. Germline V gives CDR1 SGHVS, CDR2 FNYEAQ. The CDR3 here is CASSPSPGTGALYGYTF. The CDR3 DNA reads as TGTGCCAGCAGCCCGAGTCCCGGGACAGGGGCCCTATATGGCTACACCTTC. Combining the CDR3 with reference TRBV7-6 and TRBJ1-2 gives the whole variable domain GAGVSQSPRYKVTKRGQDVALRCDPISGHVSLYWYRQALGQGPEFLTYFNYEAQQDKSGLPNDRFSAERPEGSISTLTIQRTEQRDSAMYRCASSPSPGTGALYGYTFGSGTRLTVV.

This clonotype has only one observation. The chain is built from TRBV6-1 and TRBJ2-6; D possibly corresponds to TRBD2 (5 bases). The germline gives CDR1 MNHNS, CDR2 SASEGT. V was shortened by 6 bases and J by 0 bases, with 24 bases between the two germline ends. This CDR3 is 20 amino acids long. CDR3 protein: CASSPKGRGRGSSGANVLTF. The CDR3 DNA reads TGTGCCAGCAGCCCCAAGGGTAGAGGACGGGGAAGCTCTGGGGCCAACGTCCTGACTTTC.

The chain couples TRBV7-9 to TRBJ2-1, with a weak D call TRBD2 (6 bases). V lost 3 bases and J lost 8, with 11 bases in between. The length of the CDR3 is 13 residues. Germline V gene data show CDR1 as SEHNR and CDR2 as FQNEAQ (reference sequence). The DNA for the CDR3 is TGTGCCAGCAGCTTGCGACTAGGCGATGAGCAGTTCTTC. Translating it yields CASSLRLGDEQFF.

The chain employs TRBV7-6 and TRBJ2-6; D uncertain. CDR1 is SGHVS, CDR2 FNYEAQ, per germline. The CDR3 is 14 residues long. Trimming took off 8 bases at V and 5 bases at J, with 13 bases between the two ends. CDR3 residues: CASASSVWANVLTF. The CDR3 DNA sequence: TGTGCCAGCGCATCCTCCGTTTGGGCCAACGTCCTGACTTTC.

The table lists this clonotype with many counts. V is TRBV7-2 and J is TRBJ1-6; TRBD1 might be the D (5 bases). The germline V gene encodes CDR1 SGHTA and CDR2 FQGNSA. This CDR3 is built from 14 residues. Trimming stripped 3 bases from V and 3 bases from J, with 6 bases between. DNA of the CDR3: TGTGCCAGCAGCTTCAGGGACTATAATTCACCCCTCCACTTT. Encoded protein: CASSFRDYNSPLHF.

This clonotype was detected ten times or more. This chain connects TRBV3-1 to TRBJ2-3; D is unclear. This CDR3 has 16 amino acids. Between the trimmed V and J ends, which lost 4 bases and 4 bases, there was a span of 18 bases. Germline V gene lookup returns CDR1 LGHDT and CDR2 YNNKEL (reference sequence). CDR3 loop: CASSPPKGARADTQYF. In DNA form, the CDR3 reads TGTGCCAGCAGCCCCCCAAAGGGCGCTCGGGCAGATACGCAGTATTTT.

The V call is TRBV28, the J call TRBJ1-1; no clear D. The germline gives CDR1 MDHEN, CDR2 SYDVKM. The CDR3 consists of 14 residues. The V and J ends lost 4 bases and 0 bases respectively, with 9 bases between them. CDR3 sequence (DNA): TGTGCCAGCAGTTCCGGCTGGGTGAACACTGAAGCTTTCTTT. This gives the protein CASSSGWVNTEAFF. Looking up the rest from reference TRBV28 and TRBJ1-1 gives the full variable domain: DVKVTQSSRYLVKRTGEKVFLECVQDMDHENMFWYRQDPGLGLRLIYFSYDVKMKEKGDIPEGYSVSREKKERFSLILESASTNQTSMYLCASSSGWVNTEAFFGQGTRLTVV.

Many counts were recorded for this clonotype. The chain joins TRBV28 to TRBJ1-1; D gene ambiguous. Germline V lookup: CDR1 MDHEN, CDR2 SYDVKM. The CDR3 runs to 13 residues. V shed 3 bases and J shed 4 bases, with 9 bases lying between them. CDR3 sequence (DNA): TGTGCCAGCAGTTTCAGGCAGTTCACTGAAGCTTTCTTT. Its protein is CASSFRQFTEAFF.

This clonotype appeared many times. DNA of the CDR3: TGTGCCAGCAGTTTAGGCAGGGGAATGTACCAGCCCCAGCATTTT. Translating gives CASSLGRGMYQPQHF. The chain recombines TRBV12-3 or TRBV12-4 with TRBJ1-5, with a weak D call TRBD1 (6 bases). Deletions cut 1 base from V and 7 bases from J, with 14 bases between. The CDR3 has 15 amino acids.

A word on this clonotype: The conserved phenylalanine or tryptophan is not found at the CDR3 terminus, so this likely reflects a read error. The chain links TRBV2 to TRBJ2-3, with 14 positions matching TRBD2. Germline CDR1 SNHLY, CDR2 FYNNEI. Trimming cost V 10 bases and J 4 bases; bases outside gene matches: 4. The CDR3 loop spans 14 amino acids. This chain's CDR3 is CANKTSGGADTQYY. As DNA, the CDR3 is TGTGCCAACAAGACTAGCGGGGGGGCAGATACGCAGTATTAT.

This clonotype turned up a few times. J is TRBJ1-2 and V is TRBV4-1; D gene ambiguous. V was shortened by 0 bases and J by 2 bases, with 7 bases between the two germline ends. This CDR3 is built from 14 residues. From germline, CDR1 is MGHRA and CDR2 YSYEKL. In nucleotides, the CDR3 is TGCGCCAGCAGCCAAGATCCGGGGAACTATGGCTACACCTTC. As protein: CASSQDPGNYGYTF.

This clonotype occurred a few times. J is TRBJ2-7 and V is TRBV7-9; D is undetermined. V was shortened by 3 bases and J by 3 bases, with 12 bases between the two germline ends. Germline V gene lookup returns CDR1 SEHNR and CDR2 FQNEAQ (reference sequence). This CDR3 has 14 amino acids. This chain's CDR3 is CASSFYSAGYEQYF. CDR3 bases: TGTGCCAGCAGCTTTTACAGCGCCGGCTACGAGCAGTACTTC.

This clonotype was recorded many times. The chain couples TRBV12-3 or TRBV12-4 to TRBJ2-5; 11 positions match TRBD2. V lost 4 bases to trimming and J lost 6 bases; unmatched junction nucleotides: 7. This CDR3 has 15 amino acids. This CDR3 is CASSSTSGRLKTQYF. DNA of the CDR3: TGTGCCAGCAGTTCAACTAGCGGGAGATTGAAGACCCAGTACTTC.

This clonotype was picked up many times. The rearrangement joins TRBV5-8 to TRBJ2-7; 7 bases align to TRBD2. The CDR3 totals 12 residues. The V and J ends lost 5 bases and 3 bases, in that order; junction bases with no gene match: 2. Germline CDR1 reads SGHTS; CDR2 reads YDEGEE. The CDR3, as DNA: TGTGCCAGCAGGGAGCGGGGCTACGAGCAGTACTTC. This encodes CASRERGYEQYF.

This clonotype was detected ten times or more. V and J are TRBV7-3 and TRBJ2-1, with 8 bases aligning to TRBD2. The CDR3 is 15 residues long. CDR1 and CDR2 (germline): SGHTA, FQGTGA. The ends lost 7 bases at V and 10 bases at J; junction bases unmatched: 15. The CDR3, as DNA: TGTGCCAGCACCACTCCCAGCGGGAGTCCGGGGGAGCAGTTCTTC. Translation gives CASTTPSGSPGEQFF.

This clonotype was detected many times. This rearrangement joins TRBV29-1 to TRBJ1-2; 7 bases are a match to TRBD1. This CDR3 has 14 residues. CDR1 and CDR2 (germline): SQVTM, ANQGSEA. Trimming at V came to 6 bases and at J to 8 bases, leaving 15 bases not matched to a gene. The CDR3 sequence is CSVLGGGGAEGYTF. In DNA form, the CDR3 reads TGCAGCGTGTTAGGGGGCGGGGGCGCCGAGGGCTACACCTTC.

This chain links TRBV6-1 with TRBJ1-2; D gene uncertain. Trimming took 6 bases from V and 4 from J, leaving 6 bases between them. This CDR3 has 11 residues. Looked up from germline, CDR1 is MNHNS and CDR2 is SASEGT. The CDR3 sequence: CASRDAYGYTF. For the CDR3, the DNA is TGTGCCAGCAGGGATGCCTATGGCTACACCTTC.

This chain joins TRBV5-4 and TRBJ1-5; the D is unclear. The length of the CDR3 is 17 residues. V was trimmed by 4 bases and J by 6 bases, leaving 23 bases between them. Germline V gives CDR1 SGHNT, CDR2 YYREEE (reference sequence). CDR3 nucleotides: TGTGCCAGCAGCACCCTGGAGGACCCAAGGGAGGTTCAGCCCCAGCATTTT. Protein product: CASSTLEDPREVQPQHF.

This clonotype was seen ten or more times. CDR3 in amino acids: CSARRQNTEAFF. The CDR3 DNA follows: TGCAGTGCTAGGCGCCAGAACACTGAAGCTTTCTTT. The chain uses TRBV20-1 and TRBJ1-1; D is unresolved. CDR3 size: 12 residues. CDR1 is DFQATT and CDR2 is SNEGSKA in the germline V gene (reference sequence). V lost 3 bases and J 1 base, leaving 6 bases between the germline ends.

There are a few counts of this clonotype. This sequence joins TRBV10-2 and TRBJ1-3; no firm D call. V was shortened by 4 bases and J by 0 bases, with 10 bases between the two germline ends. CDR1 is WSHSY and CDR2 is SAAADI in the germline V gene. This CDR3 contains 15 residues. The CDR3 DNA sequence: TGCGCCAGCAGTGCCTGGCTACCCTCTGGAAACACCATATATTTT. Its protein is CASSAWLPSGNTIYF.

Ten or more counts support this clonotype. V is TRBV10-3 and J is TRBJ1-2; 9 bases align to TRBD1. The CDR3 runs to 14 residues. The germline gives CDR1 ENHRY, CDR2 SYGVKD. V trimming: 4 bases; J trimming: 6 bases; junction bases outside the gene matches: 6. In nucleotides, the CDR3 is TGTGCCATCAGTGTAGCCGGACAGGGGCATGGCTACACCTTC. Amino acids: CAISVAGQGHGYTF.

This clonotype was counted many times. The chain couples TRBV5-1 to TRBJ1-5; the D gene is possibly TRBD1 (6 bases). Trimming took off 4 bases at V and 7 bases at J, with 18 bases between the two ends. The CDR3 consists of 15 residues. Germline CDR1 reads SGHRS; CDR2 reads YFSETQ. CDR3 loop: CASSLEGGRGQPQHF. CDR3 sequence (DNA): TGCGCCAGCAGCCTGGAGGGGGGACGAGGGCAGCCCCAGCATTTT.